This passage covers 20 T cell receptor beta chains from one sample sequenced in a study of control samples from healthy donors and cancer patients. Sequencing was performed with immunoSEQ multiplex PCR; in TCRdb, only in-frame clones are kept and a portion is missing. This sample's table has fewer than 250,000 clones. The sample was blood. These receptors were obtained from a woman aged 25 to 39 in good health.

The rearrangement links TRBV6-5 to TRBJ2-7; 9 nucleotides align to TRBD1. Germline CDR1 is MNHEY and CDR2 is SVGAGI. The V segment lost 2 bases and the J segment 3 bases; nucleotides outside the gene matches: 2. The CDR3 totals 14 residues. The CDR3 nucleotides are TGTGCCAGCAGTTACCGGGACAGGGACTACGAGCAGTACTTC. Residues: CASSYRDRDYEQYF.

The rearrangement joins TRBV20-1 to TRBJ2-7; 7 bases align to TRBD2. V dropped 3 bases and J dropped 1; count of bases not matched to a gene: 9. CDR1 and CDR2 from the germline V gene are DFQATT and SNEGSKA (reference sequence). This CDR3 comprises 15 residues. Written as DNA, the CDR3 is TGCAGTGCTAGTAAAACGGGGGGAGGATCCTACGAGCAGTACTTC. It yields the protein CSASKTGGGSYEQYF.

V and J are TRBV2 and TRBJ1-6; D remains ambiguous. CDR3 length: 14 amino acids. Per the germline V gene, CDR1 is SNHLY and CDR2 is FYNNEI. Deletions cut 1 base from V and 9 bases from J, with 10 bases between. CDR3: CASSEEIRSSPLHF. DNA for the CDR3: TGTGCCAGCAGTGAAGAGATCAGGAGTTCACCCCTCCACTTT.

The rearrangement links TRBV27 to TRBJ2-7, with D unclear. Trimming shortened V by 5 bases and J by 6 bases, and 11 bases separated the two germline ends. Looked up from germline, CDR1 is MNHEY and CDR2 is SMNVEV (reference sequence). This CDR3 region has 12 residues. In DNA form, the CDR3 reads TGTGCCAGCAGTCTGTTGACCGGCGAGCAGTACTTC. As protein: CASSLLTGEQYF.

The chain employs TRBV28 and TRBJ2-3; TRBD1 agrees at 8 bases. V lost 2 bases, J lost 6 bases, and 10 bases stayed unmatched. The CDR3 totals 16 residues. From germline, CDR1 is MDHEN and CDR2 SYDVKM. CDR3 residues: CASSLPQGAGADTQYF. For the CDR3, the DNA is TGTGCCAGCAGTTTACCGCAGGGGGCAGGGGCGGATACGCAGTATTTT.

The chain links TRBV6-5 to TRBJ1-2, with D possibly TRBD1 on 5 matching bases. CDR3 length equals 14 residues. V lost 0 bases, J lost 5 bases, and 10 bases lay in between. CDR1 and CDR2 (germline): MNHEY, SVGAGI. The CDR3 sequence is CASSYSGDWYGYTF. The CDR3 region has the DNA TGTGCCAGCAGTTACTCAGGGGATTGGTATGGCTACACCTTC.

The gene calls are TRBV5-4 and TRBJ1-6; perhaps TRBD1 as D (5 bases). The germline V gene has CDR1 SGHNT and CDR2 YYREEE (reference sequence). CDR3 length: 11 amino acids. Trimming took off 7 bases at V and 7 bases at J, with 6 bases between the two ends. The CDR3 protein is CASWGNSPLHF. CDR3 nucleotides: TGTGCCAGCTGGGGCAATTCACCCCTCCACTTT.

The J gene is TRBJ2-7, the V gene TRBV5-6; D unresolved. V was trimmed by 3 bases and J by 3 bases, leaving 7 bases between them. Germline V CDR1 and CDR2: SGHDT, YYEEEE. The CDR3 is 12 residues long. CDR3 in amino acids: CASSSQIYEQYF. For the CDR3, the DNA is TGTGCCAGCAGCTCCCAGATCTACGAGCAGTACTTC.

This CDR3 reads CASSPTEGGELFF. DNA for the CDR3: TGTGCCAGCAGCCCCACTGAAGGCGGGGAGCTGTTTTTT. The chain uses TRBV7-2 and TRBJ2-2; no clear D. The CDR3 consists of 13 residues. Trimming removed 5 bases from V and 7 bases from J, with 11 bases in between. CDR1 is SGHTA, CDR2 FQGNSA, per germline.

V and J are TRBV2 and TRBJ1-5; TRBD1 might be the D (6 bases). Trimming pared 5 bases from V and 4 bases from J, leaving 9 bases between. This CDR3 is built from 13 residues. CDR1 is SNHLY and CDR2 is FYNNEI in the germline V gene. The CDR3 loop reads CASSWDTNQPQHF. The CDR3 DNA is TGTGCCAGCAGTTGGGACACTAATCAGCCCCAGCATTTT.

This sequence joins TRBV28 and TRBJ1-1; unclear D gene. Germline V gene lookup returns CDR1 MDHEN and CDR2 SYDVKM. The CDR3 runs to 15 residues. Trimming shortened V by 8 bases and J by 1 base, and 17 bases separated the two germline ends. As DNA, the CDR3 is TGTGCCAGCGCTACCCCCCCCATAGAGAACACTGAAGCTTTCTTT. Protein: CASATPPIENTEAFF.

The chain has TRBV7-9 and TRBJ1-2, with D unresolved. This CDR3 region has 12 residues. The germline V and J ends were trimmed by 1 base and 13 bases, with 13 bases remaining between them. Germline-derived CDR1 and CDR2 are SEHNR and FQNEAQ (reference sequence). The CDR3 region has the DNA TGTGCCAGCAGCTTAGTCTCCTCCGAGGGCACCTTC. This translates into CASSLVSSEGTF.

The rearrangement links TRBV3-1 (or the pseudogene TRBV3-2) to TRBJ1-1; D is ambiguous. The CDR3 sequence is 14 residues long. Deletions cut 1 base from V and 4 bases from J, with 10 bases between. CDR1 is LGHDT and CDR2 is YNNKEL in the germline V gene (reference sequence). CDR3 nucleotides: TGTGCCAGCAGCCAAGGCCGGGTTTTCACTGAAGCTTTCTTT. Translating gives CASSQGRVFTEAFF.

This chain links TRBV3-1 (or the pseudogene TRBV3-2) with TRBJ1-2; TRBD1 aligns across 9 bases. Germline assignment: CDR1 LGHDT and CDR2 YNNKEL (reference sequence). This CDR3 comprises 14 residues. The junction had 5 bases not matched to a gene; V was cut back by 4 bases and J by 5 bases. Here the CDR3 DNA reads TGTGCCAGCAGCCCATGGACAGGGGCGTATGGCTACACCTTC. Its translation: CASSPWTGAYGYTF.

The chain links TRBV7-2 to TRBJ1-2, with D possibly TRBD1 on 5 matching bases. V lost 1 base, J lost 5 bases, and 5 bases lay in between. The CDR3 has 12 amino acids. Germline assignment: CDR1 SGHTA and CDR2 FQGNSA. The CDR3 region has the DNA TGTGCCAGCAGCTTAGGGGGGTATGGCTACACCTTC. Residues: CASSLGGYGYTF.

The chain couples TRBV5-1 to TRBJ2-3, with TRBD1 matching 8 bases. This CDR3 is 14 amino acids long. V dropped 4 bases and J dropped 4; count of bases not matched to a gene: 5. CDR1 and CDR2 (germline): SGHRS, YFSETQ. This CDR3 is CASSPGQGADTQYF. In nucleotides, the CDR3 is TGCGCCAGCAGCCCTGGACAGGGTGCAGATACGCAGTATTTT.

The chain links TRBV6-5 to TRBJ1-4; 9 bases align to TRBD1. The CDR3 is made up of 14 amino acids. V shed 5 bases and J 3 bases; nucleotides not matched to a gene: 1. Germline CDR1 and CDR2: MNHEY and SVGAGI. The CDR3 sequence is CASSRTGANEKLFF. DNA of the CDR3: TGTGCCAGCAGTCGGACAGGGGCTAATGAAAAACTGTTTTTT.

This chain's CDR3 is CASSSGQLNTGELFF. The CDR3 region has the DNA TGTGCCAGCAGCTCCGGACAGCTGAACACCGGGGAGCTGTTTTTT. V usage is TRBV7-9 and J usage is TRBJ2-2; D is perhaps TRBD1 (6 bases). Germline CDR1 and CDR2: SEHNR and FQNEAQ (reference sequence). The V end lost 4 bases, the J end lost 1 base, and 10 bases lay between the germline ends. The CDR3 loop spans 15 amino acids.

V usage is TRBV10-3 and J usage is TRBJ1-1; TRBD1 matches at 10 bases. The CDR3 length is 14 residues. V lost 10 bases to trimming and J lost 8 bases; unmatched junction nucleotides: 13. CDR1 is ENHRY and CDR2 is SYGVKD in the germline V gene. The CDR3 nucleotides are TGTGCCAGCCAGGGGGGCCGGGACAGGGGAGAAGCTTTCTTT. Its translation is CASQGGRDRGEAFF.

The chain uses TRBV10-3 and TRBJ2-5; possibly TRBD1 for D (6 bases). The CDR3 extends over 14 amino acids. The ends were cut back, 0 bases at V and 7 bases at J, with 12 bases in the middle. Germline V gene sequence: CDR1 ENHRY, CDR2 SYGVKD. CDR3 DNA: TGTGCCATCAGTGAGTCGACTGCAGGGGTGACCCAGTACTTC. Protein sequence: CAISESTAGVTQYF.